Below, one T cell receptor (beta chain) is given with its context. Its antigen remains unidentified. The sample is drawn from a study of T cell responses to AZD1222 COVID-19 vaccine. Study results and caveats: Compared with day 0, the breadth and depth of the Spike-specific TCR repertoire rose significantly after two doses of AZD1222.

The repertoire was sequenced with immunoSEQ multiplex PCR; TCRdb's copy has only in-frame clones and lacks some. The data contain 100,000 to 120,000 clones, about 82% of them seen just once; the ten biggest clones take up approximately 3.3%. The specimen comprised peripheral blood, sampled on day 0 of AZD1222 vaccination. This TCR came from an adult in good health.

DNA of the CDR3: TGTGCCAGCAGCTTATTCCCAGGGAACTATGGCTACACCTTC. Protein: CASSLFPGNYGYTF. This chain links TRBV7-2 with TRBJ1-2; perhaps TRBD1 as D (5 bases). This CDR3 has 14 amino acids. CDR1 is SGHTA, CDR2 FQGNSA, per germline. Between the trimmed V and J ends, which lost 2 bases and 2 bases, there was a span of 9 bases.